The clone carrying this TCR beta chain was counted a few times. The antigen is not known. Unique molecular identifiers featured in how the TCRbeta library was prepared. Using its own MiXCR run on the PCR reads, TCRdb lists one record per CDR3 protein. The data show about 980,000 distinct CDR3 sequences, with around 30% seen just once and roughly 30% held by the top ten. These data come from a study of T-cell reconstitution after alpha-beta-depleted transplantation in children. Notes on the study in general: Diversity and T-cell counts at one year after transplant derived mostly from new T cells.

The source was PBMCs, mostly from graft donor cells, collected 360 days after TCRalphabeta/CD19-depleted stem cell transplant. The source is a boy under three years old who had a stem cell transplant for SCID, so the T cells may come from the graft donor.

The CDR3, as DNA: TGTGCCAGCGGGTCCCGGCCGGGGACCCAGTACTTC. Its translation is CASGSRPGTQYF. This chain connects TRBV7-7 to TRBJ2-5; D is unclear. The V and J ends lost 8 bases and 7 bases respectively, with 14 bases between them. Germline assignment: CDR1 SSHAT and CDR2 FNYEAQ (reference sequence). The CDR3 runs 12 residues. Variable domain in full (rest from reference TRBV7-7 and TRBJ2-5): GAGVSQSPRYKVTKRGQDVTLRCDPISSHATLYWYQQALGQGPEFLTYFNYEAQPDKSGLPSDRFSAERPEGSISTLTIQRTEQRDSAMYRCASGSRPGTQYFGPGTRLLVL.